What follows is one T cell receptor beta chain and its context. V was pared by 0 bases and J by 4 bases, with 18 bases between. The CDR3 extends over 17 amino acids. Germline V gene lookup returns CDR1 LGHNA and CDR2 YSLEER. The study extracted total RNA from unfractionated whole blood. TCRdb re-called the 5' RACE reads through MiXCR, storing one row per CDR3 protein. Of 80,000 or so distinct CDR3 sequences detected, 15% to 20% appear once; the ten largest clones hold over 6.5%. These data are taken from a study of human T cells and chemical hapten exposure. The receptor comes from a female donor in good health. The chain joins TRBV4-3 to TRBJ1-1, with a possible D match to TRBD1 (6 bases). The CDR3 DNA reads as TGCGCCAGCAGCCAAGAGAGCTCCCTCAGGGGAGGCACTGAAGCTTTCTTT. The encoded protein is CASSQESSLRGGTEAFF.